This T cell receptor beta chain is from a study of T cell responses to AZD1222 COVID-19 vaccine. The protocol was immunoSEQ multiplex PCR, while the TCRdb copy is restricted to in-frame clones and leaves out a portion. The table includes more than 150,000 clones, about 91% detected once. The study's findings and limits: Per reports, nearly half of all spike-specific TCRs target regions that are unmutated in variants. Compared with day 0, the breadth and depth of the Spike-specific TCR repertoire rose significantly after two doses of AZD1222. Baseline seropositivity characterized only a handful of AZD1222 recipients.

Comments on this clone: Its antigen is as yet unknown.

Germline CDR1 and CDR2: LGHNA and YSLEER. V was pared by 1 base and J by 1 base, with 8 bases of the junction left unmatched. The CDR3 totals 17 residues. Sequenced material: peripheral blood, taken 28 days after the second AZD1222 dose. The chain is built from TRBV4-3 and TRBJ1-1; 8 bases are shared with TRBD1. The source of this sequence is an adult who received the AZD1222 COVID-19 vaccine. CDR3 loop: CASSQGWTGTSNTEAFF. CDR3 nucleotides: TGCGCCAGCAGCCAAGGTTGGACAGGGACCTCGAACACTGAAGCTTTCTTT.